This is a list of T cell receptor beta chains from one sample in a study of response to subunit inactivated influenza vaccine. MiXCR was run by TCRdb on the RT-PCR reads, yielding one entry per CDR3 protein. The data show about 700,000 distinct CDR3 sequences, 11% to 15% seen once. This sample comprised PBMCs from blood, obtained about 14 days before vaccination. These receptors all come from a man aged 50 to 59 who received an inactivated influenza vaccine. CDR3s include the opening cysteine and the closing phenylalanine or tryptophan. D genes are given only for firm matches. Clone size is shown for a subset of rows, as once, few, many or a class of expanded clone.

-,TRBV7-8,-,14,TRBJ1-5,CASRGTGIYQPQHF,TGTGCCAGCAGGGGCACAGGGATTTATCAGCCCCAGCATTTT
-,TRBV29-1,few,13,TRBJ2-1,CSVEGPDAHEQFF,TGCAGCGTTGAGGGTCCCGACGCCCATGAGCAGTTCTTC
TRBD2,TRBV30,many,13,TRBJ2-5,CAWRLGGGGTQYF,TGTGCCTGGAGATTGGGCGGGGGAGGGACCCAGTACTTC
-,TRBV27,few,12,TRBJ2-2,CASSSLDRELFF,TGTGCCAGCAGTTCACTCGACAGGGAGCTGTTTTTT
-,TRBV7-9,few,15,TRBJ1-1,CASSSRAGANTEAFF,TGTGCCAGCAGCTCCAGGGCAGGGGCGAACACTGAAGCTTTCTTT
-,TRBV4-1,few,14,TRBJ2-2,CASSQVLNTGELFF,TGCGCCAGCAGCCAAGTACTGAACACCGGGGAGCTGTTTTTT
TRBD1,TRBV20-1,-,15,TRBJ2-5,CSARRTGQIGETQYF,TGCAGTGCTAGACGGACAGGGCAAATTGGAGAGACCCAGTACTTC
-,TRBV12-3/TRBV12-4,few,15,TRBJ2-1,CASTKTQGPYNEQFF,TGTGCCAGCACAAAAACTCAGGGCCCCTACAATGAGCAGTTCTTC
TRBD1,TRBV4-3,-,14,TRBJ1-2,CASSQGTGVTGYTF,TGCGCCAGCAGCCAAGGGACAGGAGTAACGGGCTACACCTTC
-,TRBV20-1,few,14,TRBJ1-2,CSARDVRVLDGYTF,TGCAGTGCTAGAGATGTAAGGGTTTTGGATGGCTACACCTTC
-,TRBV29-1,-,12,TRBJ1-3,CSGRDPGNTIYF,TGCAGCGGTCGGGACCCTGGAAACACCATATATTTT
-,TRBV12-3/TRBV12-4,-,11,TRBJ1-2,CASSFLDGYTF,TGTGCCAGCAGTTTTCTGGATGGCTACACCTTC
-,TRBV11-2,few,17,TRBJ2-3,CASTQDPDASSTDTQYF,TGTGCCAGCACCCAAGATCCGGACGCCTCTAGCACAGATACGCAGTATTTT
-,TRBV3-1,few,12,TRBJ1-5,CASSQDSGPQHF,TGTGCCAGCAGCCAAGACTCGGGGCCCCAGCATTTT
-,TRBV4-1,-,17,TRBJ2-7,CASSPLPVAGVSYEQYF,TGCGCCAGCAGCCCCCTCCCGGTCGCAGGGGTTTCATACGAGCAGTACTTC
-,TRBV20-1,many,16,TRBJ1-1,CSAREGGGGFNTEAFF,TGCAGTGCTAGAGAGGGTGGGGGGGGTTTTAACACTGAAGCTTTCTTT
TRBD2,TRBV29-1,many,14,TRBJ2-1,CSVVGGSSYNEQFF,TGCAGCGTTGTAGGCGGGAGCTCCTACAATGAGCAGTTCTTC
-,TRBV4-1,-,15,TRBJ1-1,CASSRSWQKNTEAFF,TGCGCCAGCAGCCGGAGTTGGCAGAAAAACACTGAAGCTTTCTTT
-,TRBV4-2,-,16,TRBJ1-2,CASSQGQGLRDYGYTF,TGTGCCAGCAGCCAGGGTCAGGGTTTGAGAGACTATGGCTACACCTTC
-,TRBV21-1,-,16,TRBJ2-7,CASSPDRGRPAGEQYF,TGTGCCAGCAGCCCGGACAGGGGGCGCCCGGCAGGCGAGCAGTACTTC
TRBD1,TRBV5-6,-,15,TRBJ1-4,CASSQLDRVGEKLFF,TGTGCCAGCAGCCAACTGGACAGGGTTGGTGAAAAACTGTTTTTT
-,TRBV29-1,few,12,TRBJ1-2,CSVPGSLGGYTF,TGCAGCGTGCCTGGGTCACTGGGTGGCTACACCTTC
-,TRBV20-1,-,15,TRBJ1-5,CSASKGSGSNQPQHF,TGCAGTGCTAGTAAGGGGTCCGGCAGCAATCAGCCCCAGCATTTT
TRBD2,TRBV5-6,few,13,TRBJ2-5,CASSNPGLATQYF,TGTGCCAGCAGCAATCCGGGACTAGCAACCCAGTACTTC
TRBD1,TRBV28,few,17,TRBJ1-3,CASSAAGTGSTGNTIYF,TGTGCCAGCAGTGCCGCCGGGACAGGGTCTACTGGAAACACCATATATTTT
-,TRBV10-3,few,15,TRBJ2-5,CAISEDFRLEETQYF,TGTGCCATCAGTGAGGACTTCAGGCTGGAGGAGACCCAGTACTTC
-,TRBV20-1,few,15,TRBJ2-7,CSARDLDSGPYGQYF,TGCAGTGCTAGAGATCTCGATTCAGGACCTTATGGGCAGTACTTC
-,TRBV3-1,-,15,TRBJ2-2,CASSYYSSDAGELFF,TGTGCCAGCAGCTATTACTCTAGCGACGCCGGGGAGCTGTTTTTT
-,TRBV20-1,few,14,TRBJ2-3,CSARLTSGADTQYF,TGCAGTGCTAGACTCACCTCAGGGGCAGATACGCAGTATTTT
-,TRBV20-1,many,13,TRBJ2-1,CSAHQPGYNEQFF,TGCAGTGCCCACCAGCCGGGTTACAATGAGCAGTTCTTC
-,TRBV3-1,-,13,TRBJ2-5,CASSQITEGAQYF,TGTGCCAGCAGCCAGATCACTGAGGGGGCCCAGTACTTC
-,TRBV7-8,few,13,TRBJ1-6,CASTRTRSTPLHF,TGTGCCAGCACCCGGACGCGGTCAACACCCCTCCACTTT